This entry lists 14 T cell receptor beta chains sequenced from one sample in a study of T cell responses to AZD1222 COVID-19 vaccine. The assay was immunoSEQ multiplex PCR, and TCRdb's table has in-frame clones only and misses some. The repertoire holds approximately 130,000 clones, 80% to 90% seen once, with approximately 9.4% in the top ten. The sample was peripheral blood, taken 28 days after the second AZD1222 dose. These receptors originate from an adult who received the AZD1222 COVID-19 vaccine.

The genes are TRBV10-3 and TRBJ1-1; D not certain. This CDR3 spans 16 amino acids. V gave up 0 bases and J gave up 0 bases, with 11 bases separating them. Germline V lookup: CDR1 ENHRY, CDR2 SYGVKD. The CDR3 coding sequence is TGTGCCATCAGTGAGTCCCCCGGTCGTATGAACACTGAAGCTTTCTTT. Its protein product is CAISESPGRMNTEAFF.

The V call is TRBV5-1, the J call TRBJ2-5, with 7 positions matching TRBD2. The junction had 7 bases not matched to a gene; V was cut back by 6 bases and J by 2 bases. Germline V gene sequence: CDR1 SGHRS, CDR2 YFSETQ. CDR3 length equals 14 residues. CDR3 protein: CASKRSSGQETQYF. The DNA of the CDR3 is TGCGCCAGCAAAAGGAGTAGCGGGCAAGAGACCCAGTACTTC.

CDR3 nucleotide sequence: TGTGCCAGCAGTCGACAGCTCAATCAGCCCCAGCATTTT. It encodes CASSRQLNQPQHF. The chain links TRBV3-1 (or the pseudogene TRBV3-2) to TRBJ1-5; D perhaps matches TRBD1 (5 bases). Germline-derived CDR1 and CDR2 are LGHDT and YNNKEL (reference sequence). The CDR3 contains 13 residues. Deletions cut 6 bases from V and 3 bases from J, with 9 bases between.

The chain combines TRBV10-1 with TRBJ2-1; D is perhaps TRBD2 (6 bases). V was clipped by 3 bases and J by 5 bases, with 14 bases between them. The CDR3 spans 15 residues. Germline CDR1 and CDR2: WNHNN and SYGVQD (reference sequence). The CDR3 is CASSEEGLPNNEQFF. The CDR3 DNA reads as TGCGCCAGCAGTGAAGAGGGACTTCCAAACAATGAGCAGTTCTTC.

This sequence joins TRBV2 and TRBJ2-3; 12 bases line up with TRBD1. The germline CDR1 and CDR2 sequences are SNHLY and FYNNEI. The ends lost 6 bases at V and 4 bases at J; junction bases unmatched: 2. This CDR3 contains 14 residues. The CDR3 DNA is TGTGCCAGCAGCGGGACAGGGGGCCCAGATACGCAGTATTTT. It translates to CASSGTGGPDTQYF. The whole variable domain, remainder taken from reference TRBV2 and TRBJ2-3, is EPEVTQTPSHQVTQMGQEVILRCVPISNHLYFYWYRQILGQKVEFLVSFYNNEISEKSEIFDDQFSVERPDGSNFTLKIRSTKLEDSAMYFCASSGTGGPDTQYFGPGTRLTVL.

The chain joins TRBV3-1 (or the pseudogene TRBV3-2) to TRBJ1-2; TRBD1 matches at 7 bases. The length of the CDR3 is 13 residues. Looked up from germline, CDR1 is LGHDT and CDR2 is YNNKEL (reference sequence). The trim removed 4 bases at V and 7 bases at J, leaving 6 bases unmatched. The CDR3 sequence is CASSPGQNTGYTF. The CDR3 DNA follows: TGTGCCAGCAGCCCGGGACAGAACACTGGCTACACCTTC.

This rearrangement joins TRBV5-4 to TRBJ1-2; D gene ambiguous. The CDR3 is 12 residues long. The germline V and J ends were trimmed by 0 bases and 8 bases, with 8 bases remaining between them. CDR1 is SGHNT and CDR2 is YYREEE in the germline V gene (reference sequence). CDR3 DNA sequence: TGTGCCAGCAGCTTGGGAGCCGCGGGCTACACCTTC. This codes for CASSLGAAGYTF.

This chain links TRBV18 with TRBJ2-1; possibly TRBD2 for D (6 bases). V lost 6 bases to trimming and J lost 7 bases, with 13 bases between them. There are 13 residues in the CDR3. Per the germline V gene, CDR1 is KGHSH and CDR2 is LQKENI. In DNA, the CDR3 is TGTGCCAGCTCGACCAGGGCGGGGAATGAGCAGTTCTTC. This translates into CASSTRAGNEQFF.

The genes are TRBV6-5 and TRBJ2-5; 9 bases match TRBD1. CDR3 length equals 15 residues. Trimming removed 7 bases from V and 6 bases from J; junction bases left unmatched: 12. Germline values: CDR1 MNHEY, CDR2 SVGAGI. CDR3: CASNKDRGGGQTQYF. For the CDR3, the DNA is TGTGCCAGCAATAAAGACAGGGGGGGCGGCCAGACCCAGTACTTC.

This chain connects TRBV29-1 to TRBJ2-5; 8 bases are shared with TRBD1. Germline V gene sequence: CDR1 SQVTM, CDR2 ANQGSEA. The ends lost 3 bases at V and 4 bases at J; junction bases unmatched: 1. The CDR3 runs 12 residues. The CDR3 loop reads CSVDQGAETQYF. DNA of the CDR3: TGCAGCGTTGACCAGGGGGCAGAGACCCAGTACTTC.

Details on this clone: A read error may produce the germline difference seen at one junction end. The chain uses TRBV6-5 and TRBJ1-2; D is unresolved. The germline V gene encodes CDR1 MNHEY and CDR2 SVGAGI. The CDR3 runs to 15 residues. The CDR3 here is CASGVGQVGAYGYTF. CDR3 coding DNA: TGTGCCAGCGGGGTAGGGCAGGTTGGAGCCTATGGCTATACCTTC.

The gene calls are TRBV4-1 and TRBJ2-2; TRBD2 matches at 7 bases. The CDR3 extends over 17 amino acids. From germline, CDR1 is MGHRA and CDR2 YSYEKL. Germline trimming cut 0 bases from V and 4 bases from J; bases unmatched to any gene: 8. CDR3 in DNA: TGCGCCAGCAGCCAAGATCATCGAGCGGGACTCACCGGGGAGCTGTTTTTT. It translates to CASSQDHRAGLTGELFF.

This chain uses TRBV5-1 with TRBJ1-1; a possible D gene is TRBD1 (6 bases). The germline CDR1 and CDR2 sequences are SGHRS and YFSETQ. V lost 1 base and J 8 bases, leaving 12 bases between the germline ends. This CDR3 has 13 residues. DNA of the CDR3: TGCGCCAGCAGCTTGCCCCCAGGGGTGGAAGCTTTCTTT. Amino acid sequence: CASSLPPGVEAFF.

The chain links TRBV18 to TRBJ2-7; TRBD2 matches at 7 bases. The CDR3 has 14 residues. V lost 3 bases to trimming and J lost 0 bases; unmatched junction nucleotides: 2. From germline, CDR1 is KGHSH and CDR2 LQKENI. The CDR3 DNA follows: TGTGCCAGCTCACCCTGGGGGGGCTCCTACGAGCAGTACTTC. This gives the protein CASSPWGGSYEQYF. Based on the CDR3 plus reference TRBV18 and TRBJ2-7, the full variable domain is NAGVMQNPRHLVRRRGQEARLRCSPMKGHSHVYWYRQLPEEGLKFMVYLQKENIIDESGMPKERFSAEFPKEGPSILRIQQVVRGDSAAYFCASSPWGGSYEQYFGPGTRLTVT.